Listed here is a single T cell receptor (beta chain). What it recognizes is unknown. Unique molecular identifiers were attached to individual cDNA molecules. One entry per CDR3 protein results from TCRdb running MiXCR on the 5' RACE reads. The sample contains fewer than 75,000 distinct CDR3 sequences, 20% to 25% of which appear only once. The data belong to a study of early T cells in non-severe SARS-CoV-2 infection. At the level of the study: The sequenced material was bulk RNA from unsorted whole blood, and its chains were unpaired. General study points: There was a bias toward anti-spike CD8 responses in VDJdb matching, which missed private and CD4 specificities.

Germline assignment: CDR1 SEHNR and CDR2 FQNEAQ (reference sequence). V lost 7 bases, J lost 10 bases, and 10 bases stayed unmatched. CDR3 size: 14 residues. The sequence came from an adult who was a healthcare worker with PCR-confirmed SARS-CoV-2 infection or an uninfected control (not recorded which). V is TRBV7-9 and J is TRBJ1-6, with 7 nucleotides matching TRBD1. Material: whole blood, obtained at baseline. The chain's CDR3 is CASTTDRVESPLHF. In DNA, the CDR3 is TGTGCCAGCACCACAGACAGGGTAGAGTCACCCCTCCACTTT.